This T cell receptor (beta chain) was captured in a study of T cells in Graves' hyperthyroidism and ophthalmopathy. Authors of the study amplified TCR beta CDR3 regions from RNA transcripts. HTBI primers drove first-round RT-PCR of the TCR CDR3. MiXCR, applied by TCRdb to the multiplex PCR reads, yields one record per CDR3 protein. The sample records 490,000 or so distinct CDR3 sequences, 22% being singletons. Comments on this clonotype: The antigen is undetermined.

With 2 bases removed from V and 0 bases from J, the gap between germline ends came to 7 bases. CDR1 and CDR2 (germline): SGHRS, YFSETQ. This CDR3 has 14 amino acids. Ophthalmopathy in the patients scored at least 3 on Clinical Activity Score and at least 4 on NOSPECS grade, lasting under 3 months. Patients were excluded because of uncontrolled infection, other autoimmune disease, pregnancy or lactation. Study results and limitations: Most clonotypes that expanded in the thyroid above 0.001 also showed up in blood.

Sequences were obtained from blood. The sequence derives from a woman aged 70-85 years with Graves' ophthalmopathy. The J gene is TRBJ2-3, the V gene TRBV5-1; D is ambiguous. Here the CDR3 DNA reads TGCGCCAGCAGCTTTCAGACAAGCACAGATACGCAGTATTTT. The encoded protein is CASSFQTSTDTQYF.